The next 7 T cell receptor beta chains were all read from a single sample in a study of cytomegalovirus exposure and HLA in healthy donors. PCR involved 60 Vbeta and 13 Jbeta primers. Assay used: immunoSEQ multiplex PCR; TCRdb lists only in-frame clones, some missing. The data contain about 130,000 clones, about 68% of them singletons. Sequencing was carried out using PBMCs. These receptors were collected from a man aged 40-49 years in good health and CMV-seropositive.

The V gene is TRBV7-2, the J gene TRBJ2-1; unclear D gene. Germline V gene sequence: CDR1 SGHTA, CDR2 FQGNSA. The CDR3 consists of 14 residues. Trimming pared 8 bases from V and 1 base from J, leaving 12 bases between. The DNA of the CDR3 is TGTGCCAGCGCCGCTAGTTTTTCCTACAATGAGCAGTTCTTC. Amino acid sequence: CASAASFSYNEQFF.

The table lists this clone with a few counts. The rearrangement joins TRBV5-4 to TRBJ2-3, with D possibly TRBD2 on 6 matching bases. Trimming took 1 base from V and 6 from J, leaving 21 bases between them. CDR3 length: 17 amino acids. The germline CDR1 and CDR2 sequences are SGHNT and YYREEE (reference sequence). The chain's CDR3 is CASSLPGKLASRDTQYF. DNA for the CDR3: TGTGCCAGCAGCTTGCCCGGAAAACTAGCATCCCGTGATACGCAGTATTTT. Filled out from reference TRBV5-4 and TRBJ2-3, the complete variable domain reads ETGVTQSPTHLIKTRGQQVTLRCSSQSGHNTVSWYQQALGQGPQFIFQYYREEENGRGNFPPRFSGLQFPNYSSELNVNALELDDSALYLCASSLPGKLASRDTQYFGPGTRLTVL.

The chain joins TRBV6-5 to TRBJ2-5, with a weak D call TRBD1 (7 bases). Germline CDR1 reads MNHEY; CDR2 reads SVGAGI. The CDR3 spans 15 residues. Trimming stripped 2 bases from V and 5 bases from J, with 15 bases between. The CDR3 is CASSYGGTARETQYF. CDR3 bases: TGTGCCAGCAGTTACGGCGGGACAGCTAGGGAGACCCAGTACTTC.

The chain couples TRBV18 to TRBJ1-1; D gene unclear. The CDR3 length is 14 residues. Germline CDR1 reads KGHSH; CDR2 reads LQKENI. V lost 1 base and J 3 bases, leaving 9 bases between the germline ends. The CDR3 spells CASSPLPQDTEAFF. DNA of the CDR3: TGTGCCAGCTCACCACTTCCCCAGGACACTGAAGCTTTCTTT. Based on the CDR3 plus reference TRBV18 and TRBJ1-1, the full variable domain is NAGVMQNPRHLVRRRGQEARLRCSPMKGHSHVYWYRQLPEEGLKFMVYLQKENIIDESGMPKERFSAEFPKEGPSILRIQQVVRGDSAAYFCASSPLPQDTEAFFGQGTRLTVV.

The V call is TRBV9, the J call TRBJ1-1; D unresolved. The CDR3 totals 14 residues. From germline, CDR1 is SGDLS and CDR2 YYNGEE. The V gene lost 0 bases and the J gene lost 8 bases, with 14 bases spanning the gap. The CDR3, as DNA: TGTGCCAGCAGCGTAGATGCGGAGTACTACGAAGCTTTCTTT. It encodes CASSVDAEYYEAFF.

This clone turned up a few times. The chain has TRBV6-1 and TRBJ1-1; D unresolved. The germline CDR1 and CDR2 sequences are MNHNS and SASEGT. The V end lost 2 bases, the J end lost 7 bases, and 14 bases lay between the germline ends. This CDR3 has 14 residues. CDR3 in DNA: TGTGCCAGCAGTGAACGCCGTTCAGGCAGTGAAGCTTTCTTT. The encoded protein is CASSERRSGSEAFF.

This chain links TRBV9 with TRBJ2-7, with 10 bases identical to TRBD1. Germline lookup yields CDR1 SGDLS and CDR2 YYNGEE. The CDR3 is 15 residues long. J gave up 4 bases and V 3 bases, and 7 bases lay outside the gene matches. Here the CDR3 reads CASSGTGTGDYEQYF. CDR3 sequence (DNA): TGTGCCAGCAGCGGAACCGGGACAGGGGATTACGAGCAGTACTTC.